This is a list of T cell receptor beta chains from one sample in a study of T cell changes during pregnancy in multiple sclerosis. Generated by immunoSEQ multiplex PCR, the TCRdb table keeps only in-frame clones and is missing some. The table has about 84,000 clones, approximately 95% seen once. The specimen comprised peripheral blood, sampled in the second trimester of pregnancy. These receptors were collected from a female donor in good health, enrolled as a control in a pregnancy study. Both conserved end residues are part of each CDR3. Fields, in order: V gene, CDR3 length, J gene, D gene, CDR3 protein. D genes are given only for firm matches.

v_gene: TRBV19
len: 15
j_gene: TRBJ1-2
d_gene: TRBD1
CDR3aa: CASSIGVGQANGYTF

v_gene: TRBV6-5
len: 13
j_gene: TRBJ1-1
d_gene: .
CDR3aa: CASSEGVNTEAFF

v_gene: TRBV4-1
len: 17
j_gene: TRBJ2-7
d_gene: .
CDR3aa: CASSQDPGLGTSYEQYF

v_gene: TRBV27
len: 14
j_gene: TRBJ2-2
d_gene: .
CDR3aa: CASSIAVNTGELFF

v_gene: TRBV5-4
len: 13
j_gene: TRBJ1-4
d_gene: .
CDR3aa: CASSLAGNEKLFF

v_gene: TRBV28
len: 14
j_gene: TRBJ1-1
d_gene: .
CDR3aa: CASRNYRPNTEAFF

v_gene: TRBV19
len: 15
j_gene: TRBJ1-5
d_gene: .
CDR3aa: CASSRQASRNQPQHF

v_gene: TRBV28
len: 18
j_gene: TRBJ2-7
d_gene: TRBD2
CDR3aa: CASSFMPLAGVSSYEQYF

v_gene: TRBV28
len: 17
j_gene: TRBJ2-7
d_gene: TRBD2
CDR3aa: CASSLRSPGTRTYEQYF

v_gene: TRBV5-1
len: 13
j_gene: TRBJ1-4
d_gene: .
CDR3aa: CASSRDPNEKLFF

v_gene: TRBV7-9
len: 16
j_gene: TRBJ1-3
d_gene: .
CDR3aa: CASSLDRLISGNTIYF

v_gene: TRBV5-1
len: 13
j_gene: TRBJ2-1
d_gene: .
CDR3aa: CASSLFGLDEQFF

v_gene: TRBV7-9
len: 17
j_gene: TRBJ2-1
d_gene: TRBD1
CDR3aa: CASSYARGTGVGGEQFF

v_gene: TRBV2
len: 15
j_gene: TRBJ2-1
d_gene: TRBD2
CDR3aa: CASSEGGRVGNEQFF

v_gene: TRBV6-5
len: 16
j_gene: TRBJ2-7
d_gene: .
CDR3aa: CASSYTGLASNYEQYF

v_gene: TRBV5-1
len: 15
j_gene: TRBJ2-1
d_gene: TRBD2
CDR3aa: CASSRTGTRGNEQFF

v_gene: TRBV6-5
len: 15
j_gene: TRBJ1-5
d_gene: .
CDR3aa: CASSYRAGDNQPQHF

v_gene: TRBV25-1
len: 15
j_gene: TRBJ2-7
d_gene: TRBD1
CDR3aa: CASLGAGQGSYEQYF

v_gene: TRBV7-8
len: 16
j_gene: TRBJ2-1
d_gene: TRBD1
CDR3aa: CASSSYDRGLYNEQFF

v_gene: TRBV13
len: 14
j_gene: TRBJ1-1
d_gene: .
CDR3aa: CASSGSGLYTEAFF

v_gene: TRBV11-2
len: 13
j_gene: TRBJ2-3
d_gene: .
CDR3aa: CASSLGSVDTQYF

v_gene: TRBV18
len: 16
j_gene: TRBJ2-1
d_gene: TRBD2
CDR3aa: CASSPVAGVSYNEQFF

v_gene: TRBV28
len: 14
j_gene: TRBJ1-4
d_gene: TRBD1
CDR3aa: CASRGQGNSEKLFF

v_gene: TRBV6-1
len: 15
j_gene: TRBJ2-1
d_gene: TRBD2
CDR3aa: CASSAGGRGDNEQFF

v_gene: TRBV27
len: 14
j_gene: TRBJ2-2
d_gene: TRBD2
CDR3aa: CASSLGTSTGELFF

v_gene: TRBV7-2
len: 13
j_gene: TRBJ2-1
d_gene: TRBD1
CDR3aa: CASTAPGGNEQFF

v_gene: TRBV2
len: 17
j_gene: TRBJ2-1
d_gene: .
CDR3aa: CASSVPITIDRGRWQFF

v_gene: TRBV10-3
len: 13
j_gene: TRBJ2-7
d_gene: TRBD1
CDR3aa: CATDRQGSNEQYF

v_gene: TRBV5-4
len: 13
j_gene: TRBJ1-2
d_gene: .
CDR3aa: CASSLGQDYGYTF

v_gene: TRBV5-4
len: 14
j_gene: TRBJ1-2
d_gene: .
CDR3aa: CASTFRGSGYGYTF

v_gene: TRBV6-6
len: 14
j_gene: TRBJ1-6
d_gene: TRBD1
CDR3aa: CASSLGQVGSPLHF

v_gene: TRBV30
len: 13
j_gene: TRBJ2-5
d_gene: TRBD1
CDR3aa: CAWSDGTGKTQYF

v_gene: TRBV6-5
len: 13
j_gene: TRBJ2-3
d_gene: .
CDR3aa: CASSPSVEDTQYF

v_gene: TRBV7-9
len: 15
j_gene: TRBJ2-5
d_gene: .
CDR3aa: CASSLNGMGQETQYF

v_gene: TRBV6-6
len: 15
j_gene: TRBJ2-2
d_gene: TRBD1
CDR3aa: CASAGQGVYTGELFF

v_gene: TRBV5-1
len: 17
j_gene: TRBJ2-6
d_gene: .
CDR3aa: CASRQRPLGSGANVLTF

v_gene: TRBV10-2
len: 15
j_gene: TRBJ2-2
d_gene: TRBD2
CDR3aa: CASSITSGNTGELFF

v_gene: TRBV4-2
len: 14
j_gene: TRBJ2-2
d_gene: TRBD2
CDR3aa: CASSPGTSAGELFF

v_gene: TRBV2
len: 15
j_gene: TRBJ1-2
d_gene: TRBD1
CDR3aa: CASSVGGTGPYGYTF

v_gene: TRBV11-2
len: 14
j_gene: TRBJ2-7
d_gene: .
CDR3aa: CASSLGRGSIEQYF

v_gene: TRBV5-1
len: 12
j_gene: TRBJ2-1
d_gene: .
CDR3aa: CASSSQGGEQFF

v_gene: TRBV6-5
len: 13
j_gene: TRBJ2-1
d_gene: .
CDR3aa: CASSGTTGNEQFF

v_gene: TRBV28
len: 12
j_gene: TRBJ1-2
d_gene: .
CDR3aa: CASSPQGYGYTF

v_gene: TRBV6-5
len: 16
j_gene: TRBJ1-2
d_gene: .
CDR3aa: CASSSHGGGNIDGYTF

v_gene: TRBV4-1
len: 19
j_gene: TRBJ2-1
d_gene: TRBD1
CDR3aa: CASSQATGGGSRGDNEQFF

v_gene: TRBV28
len: 15
j_gene: TRBJ1-5
d_gene: .
CDR3aa: CASSSTGNGNQPQHF

v_gene: TRBV19
len: 15
j_gene: TRBJ2-7
d_gene: .
CDR3aa: CASSTLLDSSYEQYF

v_gene: TRBV9
len: 17
j_gene: TRBJ2-1
d_gene: TRBD2
CDR3aa: CASSGGTTSGRYNEQFF

v_gene: TRBV5-5
len: 16
j_gene: TRBJ2-2
d_gene: .
CDR3aa: CASSLGQGPYTGELFF

v_gene: TRBV7-7
len: 13
j_gene: TRBJ2-5
d_gene: TRBD2
CDR3aa: CASSPGLEETQYF

v_gene: TRBV25-1
len: 15
j_gene: TRBJ2-3
d_gene: TRBD1
CDR3aa: CASSLPGGKGDTQYF

v_gene: TRBV7-8
len: 17
j_gene: TRBJ2-7
d_gene: .
CDR3aa: CASSLAEGSPRGYEQYF

v_gene: TRBV29-1
len: 14
j_gene: TRBJ1-3
d_gene: .
CDR3aa: CSVGGGNSGNTIYF

v_gene: TRBV7-2
len: 14
j_gene: TRBJ2-7
d_gene: TRBD1
CDR3aa: CASSFRQGRSEQYF

v_gene: TRBV5-1
len: 16
j_gene: TRBJ2-1
d_gene: .
CDR3aa: CASNPSGTSSYNEQFF

v_gene: TRBV19
len: 13
j_gene: TRBJ1-5
d_gene: .
CDR3aa: CASSSGVNQPQHF

v_gene: TRBV5-8
len: 16
j_gene: TRBJ2-5
d_gene: TRBD2
CDR3aa: CASSPGLAGGQETQYF